This T cell receptor beta chain comes out of a study of blood T cell repertoires in COVID-19. The wider study: Acute and convalescent COVID-19 samples came from the United States, Italy and Spain. Sources were T cells, B-cell-depleted T cells, or PBMCs; the material itself was cDNA or gDNA.

Seattle participants joined during active infection and were tracked over time. Germline V gene lookup returns CDR1 KGHSY and CDR2 FQNENV. Losses at the gene ends were 2 bases for V and 5 bases for J; bases not matched to a gene: 6. This CDR3 has 16 residues. Original analysis: For nucleated cells, counts were estimated from reference gene primer amplification. Measured with immunoSEQ multiplex PCR; TCRdb has only the in-frame clones, and not every one. V and J calls and clone size are as listed in that table; D and trimming were resolved from the DNA. The repertoire holds about 98,000 clones, with roughly 89% as singletons.

Sequenced: peripheral blood. The clonotype comes from a woman between 45 and 60 years old with COVID-19, enrolled during active disease. The chain is built from TRBV16 and TRBJ2-1, with 10 bases identical to TRBD1. The CDR3 protein is CASSQGIGTGDNEQFF. In nucleotides, the CDR3 is TGTGCCAGCAGCCAAGGAATTGGGACAGGGGACAATGAGCAGTTCTTC.